The 13 T cell receptor beta chains presented below share a single source sample, sequenced in a study of cytomegalovirus exposure and HLA in healthy donors. Some clones are missing from TCRdb's copy, which holds only in-frame ones; the method was immunoSEQ multiplex PCR. The sample lists some 77,000 clones, roughly 94% seen once, with about 1.5% in the top ten. Sequenced sample: PBMCs. The origin of the receptors is a man aged 18 to 35 in good health and CMV-seropositive.

This clone was counted a single time. The rearrangement links TRBV18 to TRBJ1-2, with TRBD1 as a possible D gene (6 bases). The CDR3 loop spans 15 amino acids. The germline V and J ends were trimmed by 0 bases and 3 bases, with 11 bases remaining between them. Germline assignment: CDR1 KGHSH and CDR2 LQKENI. This CDR3 is CASSPPDYRDYGYTF. The CDR3 coding sequence is TGTGCCAGCTCACCACCGGATTACAGGGACTATGGCTACACCTTC.

CDR3 amino acids: CASSQGRGLEAYNEQFF. The DNA for the CDR3 is TGCGCCAGCAGCCAAGGGAGGGGACTAGAGGCTTACAATGAGCAGTTCTTC. This chain uses TRBV4-1 with TRBJ2-1; 8 bases line up with TRBD2. Germline lookup yields CDR1 MGHRA and CDR2 YSYEKL. CDR3 length: 17 amino acids. V lost 1 base and J lost 4; bases outside the gene matches: 9.

V gene TRBV2 combines with J gene TRBJ1-5; D possibly corresponds to TRBD1 (5 bases). The V end lost 7 bases, the J end lost 5 bases, and 18 bases lay between the germline ends. CDR1 and CDR2 (germline): SNHLY, FYNNEI. The length of the CDR3 is 15 residues. The CDR3 loop is CASKAMGGTDQPQHF. As DNA, the CDR3 is TGTGCCAGCAAGGCCATGGGGGGTACCGATCAGCCCCAGCATTTT.

In DNA form, the CDR3 reads TGCGCCAGCAGCCAAGCCCCGGGACAGGGCATAGAAAAACTGTTTTTT. This translates into CASSQAPGQGIEKLFF. This sequence joins TRBV4-1 and TRBJ1-4, with 9 nucleotides matching TRBD1. This CDR3 has 16 residues. Looked up from germline, CDR1 is MGHRA and CDR2 is YSYEKL. V shed 1 base, J shed 8 bases, and the junction held 8 bases outside the gene matches.

V is TRBV5-1 and J is TRBJ2-2, with TRBD2 matching 7 bases. The V gene end was trimmed by 0 bases and the J gene end by 4 bases; junction bases not matched to a gene: 3. Germline V gene lookup returns CDR1 SGHRS and CDR2 YFSETQ. The CDR3 is 15 amino acids. The CDR3 is CASSLVGGSTGELFF. The CDR3 DNA reads TGCGCCAGCAGCTTGGTCGGGGGGAGCACCGGGGAGCTGTTTTTT.

This clone was observed once. The gene calls are TRBV28 and TRBJ2-3; TRBD2 matches at 7 bases. With 6 bases clipped from V and 3 bases from J, the junction kept 9 bases outside the gene matches. This CDR3 comprises 15 residues. From germline, CDR1 is MDHEN and CDR2 SYDVKM. The CDR3 loop is CASSDARGGTDTQYF. Here the CDR3 DNA reads TGTGCCAGCAGCGACGCTAGGGGAGGGACAGATACGCAGTATTTT.

The chain carries TRBV29-1 and TRBJ2-5, with D hard to call. This CDR3 comprises 11 residues. Trimming took off 5 bases at V and 2 bases at J, with 6 bases between the two ends. Per germline, CDR1 SQVTM and CDR2 ANQGSEA. The CDR3: CSVLGQETQYF. The CDR3 DNA reads TGCAGCGTTCTAGGTCAAGAGACCCAGTACTTC.

This chain connects TRBV2 to TRBJ1-1, with 7 positions matching TRBD1. Germline CDR1 and CDR2: SNHLY and FYNNEI. J was trimmed by 4 bases and V by 5 bases; bases with no gene match: 7. This CDR3 spans 14 amino acids. DNA of the CDR3: TGTGCCAGCAGTTCACAGGGGCGGTCCACTGAAGCTTTCTTT. Its protein product is CASSSQGRSTEAFF.

V usage is TRBV6-5 and J usage is TRBJ2-5; 7 bases line up with TRBD1. With V trimmed by 3 bases and J by 4 bases, 2 bases remained unmatched. The CDR3 consists of 13 residues. Germline V CDR1 and CDR2: MNHEY, SVGAGI. The CDR3 spells CASSYRQGETQYF. CDR3 nucleotide sequence: TGTGCCAGCAGTTATCGACAGGGAGAGACCCAGTACTTC.

The gene calls are TRBV7-7 and TRBJ2-5, with 14 bases identical to TRBD2. CDR1 and CDR2 (germline): SSHAT, FNYEAQ (reference sequence). V shed 5 bases and J 2 bases; nucleotides not matched to a gene: 4. CDR3 length: 16 amino acids. The CDR3 protein is CASSQGTSGGQETQYF. The CDR3 coding sequence is TGTGCCAGCAGCCAAGGGACTAGCGGGGGACAAGAGACCCAGTACTTC.

The count of this clone is one. The chain has TRBV5-1 and TRBJ1-2; D remains ambiguous. Germline V lookup: CDR1 SGHRS, CDR2 YFSETQ. This CDR3 spans 15 amino acids. Trimming removed 0 bases at V and 2 bases at J, with 11 bases between. This CDR3 is CASSLGAAQNYGYTF. CDR3 nucleotide sequence: TGCGCCAGCAGCTTGGGGGCAGCCCAAAACTATGGCTACACCTTC.

Concerning this clone: This CDR3 is also generated by other DNA sequences in the sample. The chain couples TRBV10-1 to TRBJ2-7, with 8 bases that match TRBD2. Germline assignment: CDR1 WNHNN and CDR2 SYGVQD (reference sequence). This CDR3 has 14 residues. V was clipped by 2 bases and J by 3 bases; unmatched bases: 3. Written as DNA, the CDR3 is TGCGCCAGCAGTGAGGGTCTAGCGGGCTACGAGCAGTACTTC. Its translation is CASSEGLAGYEQYF.

This chain joins TRBV27 and TRBJ1-4, with a possible D match to TRBD1 (5 bases). V was pared by 4 bases and J by 4 bases, with 10 bases between. Germline CDR1 is MNHEY and CDR2 is SMNVEV (reference sequence). The length of the CDR3 is 14 residues. For the CDR3, the DNA is TGTGCCAGCAGTTCCCCAGGGATTAATGAAAAACTGTTTTTT. It encodes CASSSPGINEKLFF. The whole variable domain, remainder taken from reference TRBV27 and TRBJ1-4, is EAQVTQNPRYLITVTGKKLTVTCSQNMNHEYMSWYRQDPGLGLRQIYYSMNVEVTDKGDVPEGYKVSRKEKRNFPLILESPSPNQTSLYFCASSSPGINEKLFFGSGTQLSVL.